A selection of T cell receptor beta chains follows, all from one sample in a study of OX40 agonist ivuxolimab in advanced cancers. Produced via immunoSEQ multiplex PCR; TCRdb's table is partial and in-frame only. This table has roughly 19,000 clones, about three quarters appearing once. Sequenced here: CD4+ or CD8+ T cells sorted from blood, sampled in a trial of the OX40 agonist ivuxolimab. These receptor sequences come from an adult with an advanced solid tumor such as melanoma, head and neck, liver or kidney cancer. CDR3s include the opening cysteine and the closing phenylalanine or tryptophan. Each record gives: D gene, J gene, clone size, V gene, CDR3 protein, CDR3 DNA. D genes are given only for firm matches. Clone size is stated in some rows and not others, as once, few, many or a class when expanded.

>.|TRBJ1-6|.|TRBV5-1
CASSLDGISYNSPLHF
TGCGCCAGCAGCTTGGACGGAATCTCCTATAATTCACCCCTCCACTTT
>.|TRBJ2-5|.|TRBV29-1
CSVEDRLQETQYF
TGCAGCGTTGAAGATAGGCTCCAAGAGACCCAGTACTTC
>TRBD1|TRBJ1-1|.|TRBV4-3
CASSLGRGPNTEAFF
TGCGCCAGCAGCCTAGGGAGGGGGCCGAACACTGAAGCTTTCTTT
>TRBD1|TRBJ2-5|.|TRBV7-9
CASSLWGQGQETQYF
TGTGCCAGCAGCTTATGGGGACAGGGCCAAGAGACCCAGTACTTC
>TRBD2|TRBJ2-2|.|TRBV27
CASSPRTSAGGELFF
TGTGCCAGCAGCCCCCGGACTAGCGCAGGCGGGGAGCTGTTTTTT
>.|TRBJ2-1|medium-sized|TRBV5-6
CASSSSHLREQFF
TGTGCCAGCAGCTCGTCACACTTGAGGGAGCAGTTCTTC
>TRBD2|TRBJ2-3|few|TRBV7-9
CASSFLASGGTDTQYF
TGTGCCAGCAGCTTTCTTGCTAGCGGGGGCACAGATACGCAGTATTTT
>.|TRBJ2-1|.|TRBV4-1
CASSQLGSGMEGEQFF
TGCGCCAGCAGCCAACTGGGATCGGGAATGGAGGGTGAGCAGTTCTTC
>TRBD2|TRBJ2-1|.|TRBV2
CASSDGGTSGRPNYNEQFF
TGTGCCAGCAGTGACGGGGGGACTAGCGGGCGCCCGAATTACAATGAGCAGTTCTTC
>.|TRBJ2-3|few|TRBV9
CASSVGGRDADTQYF
TGTGCCAGCAGCGTAGGCGGCAGGGATGCAGATACGCAGTATTTT
>.|TRBJ2-2|.|TRBV19
CASSIDLMELFF
TGTGCCAGTAGTATAGACCTTATGGAGCTGTTTTTT
>TRBD1|TRBJ2-1|.|TRBV6-5
CASSSTGQANEQFF
TGTGCCAGCAGCTCTACGGGACAGGCAAATGAGCAGTTCTTC
>.|TRBJ1-1|once|TRBV10-1
CASSGTQSMNTEAFF
TGCGCCAGCAGCGGGACGCAATCCATGAACACTGAAGCTTTCTTT
>TRBD2|TRBJ2-1|.|TRBV19
CASSMGTSGDPSSYNEQFF
TGTGCCAGTAGTATGGGGACTAGCGGGGATCCGAGCTCCTACAATGAGCAGTTCTTC
>TRBD2|TRBJ2-1|.|TRBV4-3
CASSQAPSGSFDEQFF
TGCGCCAGCAGCCAAGCTCCTAGCGGGAGTTTCGATGAGCAGTTCTTC
>TRBD1|TRBJ1-1|.|TRBV6-1
CASHDRGTEAFF
TGTGCCAGCCACGACAGGGGCACTGAAGCTTTCTTT
>TRBD1|TRBJ2-1|few|TRBV7-8
CASSFSTGGYNEQFF
TGTGCCAGCAGCTTTTCCACAGGGGGCTACAATGAGCAGTTCTTC
>TRBD1|TRBJ2-7|.|TRBV7-9
CASSQTGGGGTYEQYF
TGTGCCAGCAGCCAGACAGGGGGTGGGGGAACCTACGAGCAGTACTTC
>.|TRBJ1-1|.|TRBV6-7
CASSYSGAVSTEAFF
TGTGCCAGCAGTTACTCAGGGGCGGTGAGTACTGAAGCTTTCTTT
>TRBD1|TRBJ1-5|.|TRBV27
CASSLRQGNQPQHF
TGTGCCAGCAGTTTACGACAGGGGAATCAGCCCCAGCATTTT
>.|TRBJ1-5|.|TRBV7-2
CASSLATASQPQHF
TGTGCCAGCAGCTTAGCGACGGCGAGTCAGCCCCAGCATTTT
>.|TRBJ2-3|.|TRBV27
CASSLGQSTDTQYF
TGTGCCAGCAGTTTAGGACAGAGCACAGATACGCAGTATTTT
>TRBD1|TRBJ2-1|medium-sized|TRBV5-1
CASSLTGTVDNEQFF
TGCGCCAGCAGCTTAACCGGGACAGTCGACAATGAGCAGTTCTTC
>.|TRBJ2-3|.|TRBV4-3
CASSLFTGSDTQYF
TGCGCCAGCAGCCTCTTTACAGGGTCAGATACGCAGTATTTT
>TRBD1|TRBJ2-7|few|TRBV6-6
CASSPSGTGNYEQYF
TGTGCCAGCAGTCCCTCCGGGACAGGTAACTACGAGCAGTACTTC
>.|TRBJ2-7|once|TRBV12-2
CASRLTSSLFSYEQYF
TGTGCAAGTCGCTTGACTTCCTCACTCTTCTCCTACGAGCAGTACTTC
>TRBD2|TRBJ2-3|.|TRBV5-1
CASTLGLAGDGTDTQYF
TGCGCCAGCACCTTAGGACTAGCGGGAGACGGCACAGATACGCAGTATTTT
>TRBD1|TRBJ1-1|.|TRBV5-4
CASSIDRGGTEAFF
TGTGCCAGCAGCATCGACAGGGGCGGCACTGAAGCTTTCTTT
>.|TRBJ2-1|.|TRBV5-5
CASSLRDGRGPYNEQFF
TGTGCCAGCAGCTTGCGCGACGGCCGGGGGCCCTACAATGAGCAGTTCTTC
>.|TRBJ1-1|.|TRBV6-6
CASSKPAGTMNTEAFF
TGTGCCAGCAGTAAGCCCGCCGGGACAATGAACACTGAAGCTTTCTTT